This T cell receptor beta chain was captured in a study of shared clonotypes between healthy human individuals. The V gene's germline CDR1 is LNHNV and CDR2 YYDKDF (reference sequence). The CDR3 has 15 amino acids. Unmatched junction bases numbered 4, after V lost 2 bases and J lost 0 bases. Remarks on this clone: Other DNA sequences of this sample code for an identical CDR3.

At a deep level, the assay was run. Per the original data handling: Because ImmunoSEQ provided only junction sequences with no quality scores, the filtering differed. The repertoire was sequenced with immunoSEQ multiplex PCR; TCRdb's copy has only in-frame clones and lacks some. For V, J and clone size, that table is used; D and trimming come from the DNA. The repertoire holds some 2,000,000 clones, with 95% as singletons. The TCR sequence derives from a young man in good health. The V call is TRBV15, the J call TRBJ2-7, with 7 bases fitting TRBD1. Sequenced input: naive CD4+ T cells sorted from blood. The sample's subset: CD45RA+ positively selected. The CDR3 nucleotides read TGTGCCACCAGCAGACAACAGGGGAGCTCCTACGAGCAGTACTTC. It specifies CATSRQQGSSYEQYF.